This T cell receptor (beta chain) was retrieved from a study of T cell responses to AZD1222 COVID-19 vaccine. Germline V lookup: CDR1 KGHSH, CDR2 LQKENI. The CDR3 is 13 amino acids. Trimming pared 2 bases from V and 3 bases from J, leaving 7 bases between. Here immunoSEQ multiplex PCR was the method, and the copy in TCRdb shows in-frame clones only, minus some. Of 150,000 or so clones in the sample, over 75% are singletons; the top ten hold about 1.5%. The V gene is TRBV18, the J gene TRBJ2-5; D is perhaps TRBD1 (5 bases). This clonotype was sampled from an adult in good health. This sample comprised peripheral blood, obtained on day 0 of AZD1222 vaccination. The CDR3 spells CASSPAGKETQYF. In DNA form, the CDR3 reads TGTGCCAGCTCACCAGCAGGGAAAGAGACCCAGTACTTC.